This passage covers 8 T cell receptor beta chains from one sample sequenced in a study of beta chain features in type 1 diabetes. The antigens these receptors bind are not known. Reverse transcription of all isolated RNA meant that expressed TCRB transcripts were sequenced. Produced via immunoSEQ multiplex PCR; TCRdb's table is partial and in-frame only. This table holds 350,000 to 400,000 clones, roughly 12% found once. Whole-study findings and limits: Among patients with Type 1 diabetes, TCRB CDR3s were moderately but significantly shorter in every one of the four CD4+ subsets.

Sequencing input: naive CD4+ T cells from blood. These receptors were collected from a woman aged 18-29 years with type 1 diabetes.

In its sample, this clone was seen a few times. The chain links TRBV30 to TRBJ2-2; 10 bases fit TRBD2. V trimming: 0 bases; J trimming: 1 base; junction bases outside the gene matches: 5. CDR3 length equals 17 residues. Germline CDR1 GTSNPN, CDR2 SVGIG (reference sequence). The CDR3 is CAWSVGTSAMNTGELFF. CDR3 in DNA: TGTGCCTGGAGTGTCGGGACTAGCGCTATGAACACCGGGGAGCTGTTTTTT.

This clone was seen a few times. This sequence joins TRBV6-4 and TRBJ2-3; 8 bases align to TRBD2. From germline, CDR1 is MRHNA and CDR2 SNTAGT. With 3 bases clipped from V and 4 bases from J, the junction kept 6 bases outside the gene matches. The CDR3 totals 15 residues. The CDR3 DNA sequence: TGTGCCAGCAGTGATCGGGGGGGCGTCTCAGATACGCAGTATTTT. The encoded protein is CASSDRGGVSDTQYF.

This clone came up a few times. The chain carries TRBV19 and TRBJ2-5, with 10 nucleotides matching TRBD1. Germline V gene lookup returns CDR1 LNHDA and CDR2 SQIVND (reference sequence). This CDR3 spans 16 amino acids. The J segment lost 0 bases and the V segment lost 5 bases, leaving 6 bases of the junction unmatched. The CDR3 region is CASSPWDRGNQETQYF. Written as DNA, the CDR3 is TGTGCCAGTAGTCCCTGGGACAGGGGCAACCAAGAGACCCAGTACTTC.

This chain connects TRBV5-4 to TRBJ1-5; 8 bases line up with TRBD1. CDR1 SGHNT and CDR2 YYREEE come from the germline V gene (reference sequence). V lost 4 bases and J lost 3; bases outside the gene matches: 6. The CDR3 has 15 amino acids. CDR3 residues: CASSIDRGPNQPQHF. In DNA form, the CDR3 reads TGTGCCAGCAGCATTGACAGGGGACCCAATCAGCCCCAGCATTTT.

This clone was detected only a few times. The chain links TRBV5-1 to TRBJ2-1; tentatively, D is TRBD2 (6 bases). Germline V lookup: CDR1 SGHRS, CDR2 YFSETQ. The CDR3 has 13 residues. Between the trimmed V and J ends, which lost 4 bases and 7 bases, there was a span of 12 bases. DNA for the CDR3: TGCGCCAGCAGCCCGGGACTGAATAATGAGCAGTTCTTC. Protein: CASSPGLNNEQFF. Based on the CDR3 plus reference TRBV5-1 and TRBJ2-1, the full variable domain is KAGVTQTPRYLIKTRGQQVTLSCSPISGHRSVSWYQQTPGQGLQFLFEYFSETQRNKGNFPGRFSGRQFSNSRSEMNVSTLELGDSALYLCASSPGLNNEQFFGPGTRLTVL.

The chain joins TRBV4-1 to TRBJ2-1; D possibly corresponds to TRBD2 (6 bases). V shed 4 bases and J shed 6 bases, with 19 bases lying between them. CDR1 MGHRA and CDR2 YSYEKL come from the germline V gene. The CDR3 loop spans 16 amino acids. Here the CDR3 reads CASSRWSQIGGNEQFF. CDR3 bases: TGCGCCAGCAGCCGGTGGTCGCAGATCGGGGGCAATGAGCAGTTCTTC.

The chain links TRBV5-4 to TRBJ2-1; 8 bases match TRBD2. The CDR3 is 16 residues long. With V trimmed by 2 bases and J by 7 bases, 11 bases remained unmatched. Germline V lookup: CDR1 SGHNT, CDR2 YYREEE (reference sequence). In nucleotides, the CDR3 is TGTGCCAGCAGCTTACGCTTCGCGGGGGGATTGAATGAGCAGTTCTTC. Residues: CASSLRFAGGLNEQFF.

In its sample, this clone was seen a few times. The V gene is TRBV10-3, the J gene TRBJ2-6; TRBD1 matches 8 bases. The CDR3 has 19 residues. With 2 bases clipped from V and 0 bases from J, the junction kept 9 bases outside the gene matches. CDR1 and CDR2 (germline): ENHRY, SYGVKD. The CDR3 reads CAISETPTGDPSGANVLTF. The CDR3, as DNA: TGTGCCATCAGTGAGACCCCGACAGGGGACCCCTCTGGGGCCAACGTCCTGACTTTC.